The T cell receptor beta chain described here comes from a study of T cell responses to AZD1222 COVID-19 vaccine. The assay was immunoSEQ multiplex PCR, and TCRdb's table has in-frame clones only and misses some. Of roughly 270,000 clones listed, almost 95% are singletons. Trimming pared 3 bases from V and 0 bases from J, leaving 9 bases between. This CDR3 comprises 13 residues. CDR1 is DFQATT and CDR2 is SNEGSKA in the germline V gene (reference sequence). Only one count was recorded for this clone. The chain uses TRBV20-1 and TRBJ2-7; no clear D gene. The source is an adult who received the AZD1222 COVID-19 vaccine. Sample: peripheral blood, taken 28 days after the second AZD1222 dose. CDR3 nucleotide sequence: TGCAGTGCTAGTATCATGAGCTCCTACGAGCAGTACTTC. It translates to CSASIMSSYEQYF.